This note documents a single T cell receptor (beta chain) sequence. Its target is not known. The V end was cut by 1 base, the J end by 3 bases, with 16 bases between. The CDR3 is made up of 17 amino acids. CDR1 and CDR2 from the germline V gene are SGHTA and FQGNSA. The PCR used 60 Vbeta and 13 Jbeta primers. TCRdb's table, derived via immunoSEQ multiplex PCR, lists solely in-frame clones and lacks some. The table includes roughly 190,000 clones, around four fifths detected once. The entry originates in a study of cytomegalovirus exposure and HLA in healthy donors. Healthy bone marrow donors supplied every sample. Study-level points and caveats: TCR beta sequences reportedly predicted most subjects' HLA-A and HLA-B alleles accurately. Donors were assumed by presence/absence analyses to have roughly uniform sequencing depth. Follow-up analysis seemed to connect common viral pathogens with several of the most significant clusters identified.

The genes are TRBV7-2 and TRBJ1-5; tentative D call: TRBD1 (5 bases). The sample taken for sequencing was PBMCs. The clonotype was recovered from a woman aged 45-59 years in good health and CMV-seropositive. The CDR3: CASSLDPPTVINQPQHF. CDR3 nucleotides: TGTGCCAGCAGCTTAGATCCCCCGACAGTGATCAATCAGCCCCAGCATTTT. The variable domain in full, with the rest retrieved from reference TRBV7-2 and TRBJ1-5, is GAGVSQSPSNKVTEKGKDVELRCDPISGHTALYWYRQSLGQGLEFLIYFQGNSAPDKSGLPSDRFSAERTGGSVSTLTIQRTQQEDSAVYLCASSLDPPTVINQPQHFGDGTRLSIL.